This T cell receptor (beta chain) was retrieved from a study of Graves' ophthalmopathy and Graves' hyperthyroidism. Amplification of TCR beta CDR3 regions used RNA transcripts. Following a first-round RT-PCR that used HTBI primers, a second-round multiplex PCR was carried out. In TCRdb, the multiplex PCR reads were re-called with MiXCR into one record per CDR3 protein. The data show about 590,000 distinct CDR3 sequences, about 40% seen once. People with hyperthyroidism were aged 18 to 65 and newly diagnosed, under 2 months' duration. Notes on the study in general: Discriminating ophthalmopathy from stable hyperthyroidism, a 13-signature model attained a sensitivity of over 85% and a specificity of almost 83%. With a specificity of roughly 72% and a sensitivity of around 71%, the model predicted ophthalmopathy progression.

The sample holds a few counts of this clonotype. Its matching antigen is unknown. Trimming left V 5 bases short and J 3 bases short, with 19 bases between. Germline CDR1 reads SNHLY; CDR2 reads FYNNEI. The CDR3 contains 16 residues. Sequenced input: peripheral blood or thyroid tissue (not recorded which). The chain couples TRBV2 to TRBJ1-2; D unclear. This TCR came from an adult man with Graves' hyperthyroidism. The CDR3 sequence: CASSSVWGTPDYGYTF. Written as DNA, the CDR3 is TGTGCCAGCAGTTCGGTTTGGGGTACGCCTGACTATGGCTACACCTTC.